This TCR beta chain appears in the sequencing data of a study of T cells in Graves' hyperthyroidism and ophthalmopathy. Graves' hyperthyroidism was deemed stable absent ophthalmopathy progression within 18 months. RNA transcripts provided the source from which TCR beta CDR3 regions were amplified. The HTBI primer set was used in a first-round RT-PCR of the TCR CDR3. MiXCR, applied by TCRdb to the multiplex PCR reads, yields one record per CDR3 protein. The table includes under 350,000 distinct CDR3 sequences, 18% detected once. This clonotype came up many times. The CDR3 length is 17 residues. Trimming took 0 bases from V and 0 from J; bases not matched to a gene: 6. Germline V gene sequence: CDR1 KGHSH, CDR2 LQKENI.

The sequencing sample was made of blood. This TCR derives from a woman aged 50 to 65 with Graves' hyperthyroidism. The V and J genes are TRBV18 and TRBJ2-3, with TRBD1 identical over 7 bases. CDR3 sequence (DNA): TGTGCCAGCTCACCACCAATTCCGGGACAGAGCACAGATACGCAGTATTTT. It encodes CASSPPIPGQSTDTQYF. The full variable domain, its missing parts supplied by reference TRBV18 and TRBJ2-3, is NAGVMQNPRHLVRRRGQEARLRCSPMKGHSHVYWYRQLPEEGLKFMVYLQKENIIDESGMPKERFSAEFPKEGPSILRIQQVVRGDSAAYFCASSPPIPGQSTDTQYFGPGTRLTVL.